The 10 T cell receptor beta chains listed next were all sequenced from one sample in a study of cytomegalovirus exposure and HLA in healthy donors. The PCR was carried out with 60 Vbeta primers and 13 Jbeta primers. The method was immunoSEQ multiplex PCR; TCRdb's version includes in-frame clones alone and lacks a portion of them. The table records fewer than 200,000 clones, 65% to 90% of them present only once. The sample taken for sequencing was PBMCs. The receptor set was obtained from a man between 50 and 59 years old in good health and CMV-seropositive.

This clone was recorded only once. The chain's CDR3 is CASSLLSPPDTQYF. CDR3 sequence (DNA): TGTGCCAGCAGCTTACTAAGTCCCCCAGATACGCAGTATTTT. The chain couples TRBV11-1 to TRBJ2-3, with D hard to call. V was pared by 2 bases and J by 4 bases, with 10 bases between. CDR1 and CDR2 from the germline V gene are SGHAT and FQDESV (reference sequence). This CDR3 region has 14 residues.

The chain links TRBV9 to TRBJ2-5; 12 bases match TRBD1. V gave up 2 bases and J gave up 2 bases; unmatched junction bases: 7. Germline V gives CDR1 SGDLS, CDR2 YYNGEE. The CDR3 runs to 17 residues. This CDR3 is CASSVGGQGASQETQYF. The CDR3 DNA reads as TGTGCCAGCAGCGTGGGGGGACAGGGGGCGAGTCAAGAGACCCAGTACTTC.

Regarding this clone: Other DNA sequences in this specimen translate into the identical CDR3. V is TRBV4-3 and J is TRBJ2-7, with a possible D match to TRBD2 (6 bases). The CDR3 length is 14 residues. Trimming removed 0 bases at V and 2 bases at J, with 8 bases between. Germline assignment: CDR1 LGHNA and CDR2 YSLEER. CDR3 protein: CASSQERLAYEQYF. The CDR3 DNA follows: TGCGCCAGCAGCCAAGAACGACTAGCCTACGAGCAGTACTTC.

The chain links TRBV10-1 to TRBJ2-7, with 12 positions matching TRBD2. This CDR3 is 16 amino acids long. J was trimmed by 7 bases and V by 11 bases; bases with no gene match: 18. Germline assignment: CDR1 WNHNN and CDR2 SYGVQD (reference sequence). The CDR3 loop reads CASGLAGTRLLGEQYF. The CDR3, as DNA: TGCGCCTCAGGACTAGCGGGAACAAGGCTTCTGGGGGAGCAGTACTTC.

Only a few counts were recorded for this clone. The V and J genes are TRBV6-5 and TRBJ1-2; D is unresolved. V lost 0 bases, J lost 3 bases, and 11 bases lay in between. The CDR3 runs to 15 residues. Germline CDR1 and CDR2: MNHEY and SVGAGI. CDR3 nucleotide sequence: TGTGCCAGCAGTTACTCGAGGAGGTTGCACTATGGCTACACCTTC. As protein: CASSYSRRLHYGYTF.

In this sample, this clone turned up once. The chain carries TRBV7-9 and TRBJ2-1; TRBD2 matches 12 bases. Unmatched junction bases numbered 9, after V lost 3 bases and J lost 6 bases. The CDR3 is 17 residues long. CDR1 and CDR2 (germline): SEHNR, FQNEAQ (reference sequence). CDR3 nucleotide sequence: TGTGCCAGCAGCTTCGCTAGCGGGGGGGTACAAGCCAATGAGCAGTTCTTC. The encoded protein is CASSFASGGVQANEQFF.

The chain couples TRBV2 to TRBJ2-5; 10 bases fit TRBD2. Losses at the gene ends were 1 base for V and 3 bases for J; bases not matched to a gene: 5. CDR1 and CDR2 (germline): SNHLY, FYNNEI. This CDR3 is 16 amino acids long. DNA for the CDR3: TGTGCCAGCAGTGAAGGGCTAGCGGGAGTCAAAGAGACCCAGTACTTC. This translates into CASSEGLAGVKETQYF.

CDR3 coding DNA: TGCGCCAGCAGCTTGGCCTTCGATAGCGGGAGGGCTAACTACAATGAGCAGTTCTTC. The encoded protein is CASSLAFDSGRANYNEQFF. The V and J genes are TRBV5-1 and TRBJ2-1, with 11 bases that match TRBD2. Per germline, CDR1 SGHRS and CDR2 YFSETQ. This CDR3 spans 19 amino acids. V lost 0 bases to trimming and J lost 3 bases; unmatched junction nucleotides: 11.

The rearrangement uses TRBV6-5 and TRBJ2-5; 9 bases agree with TRBD2. Trimming removed 4 bases from V and 5 bases from J; junction bases left unmatched: 8. Germline CDR1 is MNHEY and CDR2 is SVGAGI. There are 15 residues in the CDR3. CDR3 residues: CASSSSGRKGETQYF. The CDR3 nucleotides are TGTGCCAGCAGTTCAAGCGGGAGGAAGGGGGAGACCCAGTACTTC.

This chain joins TRBV9 and TRBJ2-6, with 10 bases identical to TRBD1. The CDR3 has 19 residues. The germline V gene encodes CDR1 SGDLS and CDR2 YYNGEE. V lost 4 bases and J lost 1; bases outside the gene matches: 11. The chain's CDR3 is CASSLPVDRGNSGANVLTF. The CDR3 bases are TGTGCCAGCAGCCTTCCAGTGGACAGGGGGAATTCTGGGGCCAACGTCCTGACTTTC.